This T cell receptor beta chain was found in a study of blood T cell repertoires in COVID-19 (dated by TCRdb to 2020 to 2021). For the study in its entirety: Samples covering the acute and convalescent phases of COVID-19 were provided by collaborators in the United States, Italy and Spain. Subjects who had been exposed to COVID-19, were actively infected with it, or had recovered from it provided the deeply sampled blood TCRbeta repertoires that made up the dataset. Samples came from the ongoing ImmuneRACE study (first 160 participants) plus 1,254 subjects from 6 global collaborators. Where available, HLA class I and class II types were taken from metadata supplied by the sample provider and were not determined by assay-based typing. The material from the prospective study consisted of cDNA or gDNA derived from T cells, B-cell-depleted T cells, or PBMCs. The repertoires were made available in a free public database intended to serve as a resource for research on the immune response to SARS-CoV-2. A de-identified subject ID, COVID-19 status, age in years and sex were almost always included in the sample metadata. Points the paper makes about the study in general: Clinical and demographic metadata were provided uncurated, with the amount varying by source and participant.

The immunoSEQ Assay, a bias-controlled multiplex PCR, was used to amplify TCRbeta CDR3 regions from genomic DNA. As for the authors' bioinformatics: The number of nucleated cells in each sample was estimated by amplification of reference gene primers within the assay. To quantify the absolute abundance of each unique TCRbeta CDR3 rearrangement, sequence reads were collapsed and filtered. For each sample, productive Simpson clonality was calculated as the square root of Simpson's diversity index across productive rearrangements. The immuneACCESS repertoire file appears here via TCRdb, limited to in-frame rearrangements. These files lack a portion of the clones; in checked studies, under half of the deficit traces to unresolved V genes, and the cause of the others is not known. V and J calls and clone size follow that table, whereas D and trimming were derived from the DNA. The sample records some 170,000 clones, approximately 80% of which are singletons. About 6% of the sample goes to the ten largest clones.

In the prospective study, participants were about 18 to 89 years old, resided in 25 or so geographic areas of the United States, and were enrolled through a virtual design. To assign participants to cohorts, the prospective study relied on clinical history that participants themselves reported in a screening survey and a study questionnaire. Recovered participants in ImmuneRACE Cohort 3 were defined by two consecutive negative NP/OP PCR tests, clearance by a healthcare professional, or resolution of symptoms. Each participant in the prospective study had whole blood, serum and a nasopharyngeal or oropharyngeal swab collected by mobile phlebotomists. Additional blood draws and questionnaires over a roughly two-month period could optionally be provided by prospective study participants. Before DNA extraction, blood samples from the prospective study were shipped at room temperature or frozen. Taken from cysteine to phenylalanine, the CDR3 has 16 residues. Only CDR3 DNA remains: 48 bases, in frame from the first base. Deletion took 1 base off V and 0 bases off J, with a span of 11 bases between the germline ends. The germline V gene yields SGHVS for CDR1 and FQNEAQ for CDR2.

On this clone: The specificity of this receptor is unknown. No base-level quality is on record; no much larger clone is a single base apart.

Sequencing used PBMCs or T cells enriched from blood (not recorded which). The V gene is TRBV7-8 and the J gene is TRBJ2-3; the D gene is perhaps TRBD1, on 6 matching bases. This clonotype was obtained from a man aged 40-49 years who had recovered from COVID-19. The CDR3 protein sequence reads: CASSLGSGESTDTQYF. The DNA is TGTGCCAGCAGCTTAGGGTCAGGGGAGAGCACAGATACGCAGTATTTT.